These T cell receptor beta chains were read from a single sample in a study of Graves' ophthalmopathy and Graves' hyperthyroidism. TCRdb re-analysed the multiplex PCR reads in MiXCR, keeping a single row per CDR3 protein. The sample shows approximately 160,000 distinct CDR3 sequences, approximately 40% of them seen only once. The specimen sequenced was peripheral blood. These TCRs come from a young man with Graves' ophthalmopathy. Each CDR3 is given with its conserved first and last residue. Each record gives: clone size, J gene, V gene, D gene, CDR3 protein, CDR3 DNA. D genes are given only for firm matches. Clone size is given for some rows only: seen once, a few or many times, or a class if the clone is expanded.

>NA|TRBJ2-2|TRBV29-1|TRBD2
CSVGGGSTGELFF
TGCAGCGTTGGGGGAGGGTCTACCGGGGAGCTGTTTTTT
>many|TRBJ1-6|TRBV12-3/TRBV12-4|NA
CASSPLGTGSSPLHF
TGTGCCAGCAGTCCCCTAGGAACAGGGAGCTCACCCCTCCACTTT
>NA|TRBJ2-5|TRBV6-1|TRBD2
CASSEAGGTGVETQYF
TGTGCCAGCAGTGAAGCGGGGGGGACCGGAGTAGAGACCCAGTACTTC
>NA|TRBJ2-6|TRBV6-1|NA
CASSVRGSGANVLTF
TGTGCCAGCAGTGTACGTGGCTCTGGGGCCAACGTCCTGACTTTC
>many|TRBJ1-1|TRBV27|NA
CASSLAGPSMNTEAFF
TGTGCCAGCAGTTTAGCGGGCCCCAGCATGAACACTGAAGCTTTCTTT
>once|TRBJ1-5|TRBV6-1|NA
CASGSWPQHF
TGTGCCAGCGGGAGTTGGCCCCAGCATTTT
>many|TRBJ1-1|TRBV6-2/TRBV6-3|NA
CASSYGPNTEAFF
TGTGCCAGCAGTTACGGGCCGAACACTGAAGCTTTCTTT
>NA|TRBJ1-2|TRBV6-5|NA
CASVTGLDYGYTF
TGTGCCAGCGTTACAGGGTTGGACTATGGCTACACCTTC
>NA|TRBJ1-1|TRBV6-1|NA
CASSEIKTGAEAFF
TGTGCCAGCAGTGAAATAAAGACGGGCGCTGAAGCTTTCTTT
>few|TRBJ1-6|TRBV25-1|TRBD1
CASSEGGTGGPALHF
TGTGCCAGCAGTGAAGGAGGGACAGGGGGCCCGGCCCTCCACTTT
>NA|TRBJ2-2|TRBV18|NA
CASSPVTGELFF
TGTGCCAGCTCACCAGTGACCGGGGAGCTGTTTTTT
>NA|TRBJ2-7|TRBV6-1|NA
CASTQKGESSYEQYF
TGTGCCAGCACCCAAAAGGGGGAAAGCTCCTACGAGCAGTACTTC
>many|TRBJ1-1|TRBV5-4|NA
CASSQNGYTEAFF
TGTGCCAGCAGCCAGAACGGTTACACTGAAGCTTTCTTT
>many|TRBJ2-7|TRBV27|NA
CASSRDWSSYEQYF
TGTGCCAGCAGCCGGGACTGGAGCTCCTACGAGCAGTACTTC
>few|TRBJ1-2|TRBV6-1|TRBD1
CASSQGTGTYGYTF
TGTGCCAGCAGTCAGGGGACAGGGACCTATGGCTACACCTTC
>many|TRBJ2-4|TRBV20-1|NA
CSARDSTDAKDIQYF
TGCAGTGCTAGAGATAGTACAGACGCCAAAGACATTCAGTACTTC
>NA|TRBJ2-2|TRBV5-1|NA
CASSKDFPANTGELFF
TGCGCCAGCAGCAAGGATTTCCCGGCGAACACCGGGGAGCTGTTTTTT
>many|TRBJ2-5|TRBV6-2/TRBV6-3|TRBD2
CASSKPGLNAETQYF
TGTGCCAGCAGTAAACCGGGACTAAATGCGGAGACCCAGTACTTC
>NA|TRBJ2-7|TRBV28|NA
CASRPSYAYEQYF
TGTGCCAGCAGACCATCGTACGCCTACGAGCAGTACTTC
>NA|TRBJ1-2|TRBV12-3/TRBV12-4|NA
CASSSSLDGYTF
TGTGCCAGCAGCTCGAGTCTTGATGGCTACACCTTC
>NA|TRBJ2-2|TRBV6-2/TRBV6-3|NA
CASRQTTGELFF
TGTGCCAGCAGACAAACCACCGGGGAGCTGTTTTTT
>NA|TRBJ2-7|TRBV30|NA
CAWSVLGYRAEGYEQYF
TGTGCCTGGAGTGTACTGGGCTACAGGGCCGAGGGATACGAGCAGTACTTC
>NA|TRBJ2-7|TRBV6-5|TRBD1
CASRLTGVGEQYF
TGTGCCAGCAGATTAACAGGGGTAGGCGAGCAGTACTTC
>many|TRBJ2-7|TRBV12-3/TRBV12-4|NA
CASSRGPGGTGEQYF
TGTGCCAGCAGTCGCGGCCCTGGGGGGACCGGCGAGCAGTACTTC
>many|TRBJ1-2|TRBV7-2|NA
CASSFPRGARGNYGYTF
TGTGCCAGCAGCTTCCCCAGGGGCGCGCGGGGAAACTATGGCTACACCTTC
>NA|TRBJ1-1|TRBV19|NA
CAGSLDLGGTEAFF
TGTGCCGGTAGTCTGGACTTGGGTGGGACTGAAGCTTTCTTT
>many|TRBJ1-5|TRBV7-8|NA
CASSLNPGGYSNQPQHF
TGTGCCAGCAGCTTAAACCCGGGGGGATATAGCAATCAGCCCCAGCATTTT
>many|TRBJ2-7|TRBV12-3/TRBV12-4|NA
CASSPGDPYEQYF
TGTGCCAGCAGCCCCGGGGACCCCTACGAGCAGTACTTC
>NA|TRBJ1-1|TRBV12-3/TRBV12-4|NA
CASSHRQGNTEAFF
TGTGCCAGCAGCCATCGGCAGGGCAACACTGAAGCTTTCTTT
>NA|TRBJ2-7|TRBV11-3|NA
CASSLEASISYEQYF
TGTGCCAGCAGCTTAGAGGCCTCGATCTCCTACGAGCAGTACTTC
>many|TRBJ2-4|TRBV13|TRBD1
CASSDQGAAKNIQYF
TGTGCCAGCAGCGACCAGGGGGCAGCCAAAAACATTCAGTACTTC
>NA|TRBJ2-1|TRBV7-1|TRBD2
CASSSTSGGASRGNEQFF
TGTGCCAGCAGCTCCACTAGCGGGGGGGCCTCAAGGGGAAATGAGCAGTTCTTC
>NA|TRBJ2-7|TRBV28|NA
CASSSPGTYYEQYF
TGTGCCAGCAGTTCTCCCGGGACCTACTACGAGCAGTACTTC
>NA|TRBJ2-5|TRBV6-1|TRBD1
CASSLDRVLETQYF
TGTGCCAGCAGTCTGGACAGGGTTTTAGAGACCCAGTACTTC
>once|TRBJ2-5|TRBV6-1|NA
CASTGSSVIRETQYF
TGTGCCAGCACCGGGAGTTCCGTTATTAGGGAGACCCAGTACTTC
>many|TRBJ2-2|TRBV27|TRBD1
CASSSGGRGELFF
TGTGCCAGCAGTTCAGGGGGCCGCGGGGAGCTGTTTTTT
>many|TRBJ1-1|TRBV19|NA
CASSIAATEAFF
TGTGCCAGTAGTATAGCGGCCACTGAAGCTTTCTTT